This T cell receptor beta chain was sequenced during a study of STAT3 mutations in large granular lymphocyte leukemia. Concerning this clone: Its target is not known.

Some clones are missing from TCRdb's copy, which holds only in-frame ones; the method was immunoSEQ multiplex PCR. The sample has about 42,000 clones, about 81% seen once; the top ten hold 0.43%. Whole-study findings and limits: Every T-cell large granular lymphocyte leukemia patient had at least one immunodominant TCR beta clonotype.

The sequence was obtained from a human donor with T large granular lymphocyte leukemia. Some clones in this sample may be carry-over from other donors' samples. The sample taken for sequencing was PBMCs.

The CDR3 loop reads CASSLGFRGTDYGYTF. Written as DNA, the CDR3 is TGTGCCAGCAGCTTAGGTTTTAGGGGAACTGACTATGGCTACACCTTC. The rearrangement joins TRBV7-8 to TRBJ1-2; D might be TRBD1 (5 bases). Germline assignment: CDR1 SGHVS and CDR2 FQNEAQ. The CDR3 runs to 16 residues. The V gene lost 1 base and the J gene lost 3 bases, with 15 bases spanning the gap.